Listed below are T cell receptor beta chains from one sample, sequenced in a study of post-analysis software for immune sequencing data. TCRdb ran MiXCR on the PCR reads and lists one entry per CDR3 protein. This table holds 750,000 to 950,000 distinct CDR3 sequences, about 57% found once. The source material was blood. The receptors here all came from a girl between 10 and 17 years old with multiple sclerosis. Both conserved end residues are part of each CDR3.

v_call cdr3_aa
TRBV15 CATSSLWGISGANVLTF
TRBV11-2 CASSKTGVAHEQYF
TRBV5-1 CASRPTSGPTNTQYF
TRBV5-1 CASSWKGEQFF
TRBV9 CASSEGLAGETQYF
TRBV5-4 CASSRSSGSSYNEQFF
TRBV12-5 CASGLVGSPTYEQYF
TRBV6-1 CASSDGLLPVHEQYF
TRBV7-2 CASSSSFVIPNEQFF
TRBV6-2/TRBV6-3 CASTPTYTGELFF
TRBV12-5 CASGPRDGPYEQYF
TRBV12-3/TRBV12-4 CASSLAPPGSRRQETQYF
TRBV12-3/TRBV12-4 CASRVRRMNTEAFF
TRBV10-1 CASSPPLAGVSYEQYF
TRBV6-6 CASSGTTSMKQYF
TRBV28 CASSLGSSTDEQYF
TRBV30 CAWAQGARQPQHF
TRBV29-1 CSVHHPGQGAPDTQYF
TRBV29-1 CSVAVGRGLGNEQFF
TRBV6-2/TRBV6-3 CASTSGRKRVGEQFF
TRBV5-1 CASSLGQIYNEQYF
TRBV3-1 CASSRGSVTNEQYF
TRBV5-1 CASRQALENIQYF
TRBV5-1 CASSLKSSTDTQYF
TRBV10-3 CAISEYDSSYEQYF
TRBV29-1 CSVAPGGIGANEQFF
TRBV12-3/TRBV12-4 CASSRSVGENSNQPQHF
TRBV5-1 CASSPERSQETQYF
TRBV3-1 CASSQTSPPGGGSYNEQFF
TRBV12-3/TRBV12-4 CASRGVDYGYTF
TRBV5-1 CASSLALDRIYEQYF
TRBV19 CASSIGTGQGNSPLHF
TRBV20-1 CSAPGLAGRVNEQFF
TRBV29-1 CSVSRGQPPYEQYF
TRBV9 CASSVGAYNEQFF
TRBV4-1 CASSNRDRRTGELFF
TRBV7-2 CASSLEAAQFF
TRBV20-1 CSASNTRASSYNEQFF
TRBV5-1 CASSLGFAGSTDTQYF
TRBV6-6 CASSRRTSGRTDTQYF
TRBV20-1 CSAQVPGQTTDTQYF
TRBV15 CATRVIDRVDYGYTF
TRBV4-1 CASSPEGGGITGELFF
TRBV29-1 CSVESGNGYGYTF
TRBV5-1 CASSSTTTSYNEQFF
TRBV5-1 CASRSPRESYGYTF
TRBV4-1 CASSQDSGKYYEQYF
TRBV20-1 CSAAPTGGASYEQYF
TRBV20-1 CSATSTLSSYNEQFF
TRBV7-9 CASSAWGDSNQPQHF
TRBV12-3/TRBV12-4 CASTRTSGGPGEQFF
TRBV12-3/TRBV12-4 CAGSLSARTYEQYF
TRBV20-1 CSAGGGPDTQYF
TRBV20-1 CSAREPYGVGYEQYF